The 25 T cell receptor beta chains given below trace back to one sample, sequenced in a study of PD-L1 blockade in urothelial cancer. The repertoire was sequenced with immunoSEQ multiplex PCR; TCRdb's copy has only in-frame clones and lacks some. The profile shows about 39,000 clones, approximately 93% of them singletons. Described time point: pretreatment peripheral blood. Source: PBMCs, taken around atezolizumab (anti-PD-L1) treatment. The source of these receptors is a woman aged 55-75 years with urothelial cancer.

CDR3 protein: CASRFSGQGSYEQYF. CDR3 bases: TGTGCCAGCAGATTCTCGGGACAGGGCTCCTACGAGCAGTACTTC. This chain links TRBV27 with TRBJ2-7, with 9 bases identical to TRBD1. The trim removed 6 bases at V and 0 bases at J, leaving 6 bases unmatched. Germline CDR1 reads MNHEY; CDR2 reads SMNVEV (reference sequence). CDR3 length: 15 amino acids.

This chain joins TRBV6-5 and TRBJ2-7, with TRBD1 as a possible D gene (5 bases). The germline V gene has CDR1 MNHEY and CDR2 SVGAGI. The CDR3 covers 13 residues. Trimming removed 4 bases at V and 5 bases at J, with 12 bases between. CDR3 DNA: TGTGCCAGCAGTTTTGACAGATTCGACGAGCAGTACTTC. Residues: CASSFDRFDEQYF.

V gene TRBV5-1 combines with J gene TRBJ2-3; possibly TRBD2 for D (6 bases). This CDR3 has 15 residues. The V end was cut by 1 base, the J end by 2 bases, with 11 bases between. Germline V gene sequence: CDR1 SGHRS, CDR2 YFSETQ. The CDR3 region is CASSLIPSDTDTQYF. For the CDR3, the DNA is TGCGCCAGCAGCTTGATTCCTAGCGACACAGATACGCAGTATTTT.

V and J are TRBV7-3 and TRBJ2-3; TRBD2 aligns across 8 bases. Germline V CDR1 and CDR2: SGHTA, FQGTGA. The CDR3 runs to 16 residues. V shed 5 bases, J shed 3 bases, and the junction held 10 bases outside the gene matches. CDR3 protein: CASSPQRGGLTDTQYF. DNA of the CDR3: TGTGCCAGCAGCCCACAACGCGGGGGGCTGACAGATACGCAGTATTTT.

The chain employs TRBV28 and TRBJ2-7, with a possible D match to TRBD1 (5 bases). V lost 1 base and J 3 bases, leaving 7 bases between the germline ends. Germline values: CDR1 MDHEN, CDR2 SYDVKM. The CDR3 totals 13 residues. DNA for the CDR3: TGTGCCAGCAGTTTATTGCAGGGCTACGAGCAGTACTTC. This translates into CASSLLQGYEQYF.

The chain has TRBV7-3 and TRBJ2-3; possible D gene TRBD2, 5 bases. This CDR3 comprises 14 residues. CDR1 and CDR2 from the germline V gene are SGHTA and FQGTGA. V lost 3 bases, J lost 4 bases, and 11 bases lay in between. DNA for the CDR3: TGTGCCAGCAGCTTGGACGGGGTGGCAGATACGCAGTATTTT. Translating gives CASSLDGVADTQYF.

The chain is built from TRBV6-5 and TRBJ2-7; 10 bases align to TRBD1. The CDR3 extends over 14 amino acids. The V gene's germline CDR1 is MNHEY and CDR2 SVGAGI. V shed 6 bases and J 6 bases; nucleotides not matched to a gene: 8. CDR3 nucleotides: TGTGCCAGCAGGGAACCGGGACAGGGGTTCGAGCAGTACTTC. It translates to CASREPGQGFEQYF.

The chain combines TRBV10-3 with TRBJ2-5, with D perhaps matching TRBD1 (6 bases). Germline V gene lookup returns CDR1 ENHRY and CDR2 SYGVKD. V was shortened by 4 bases and J by 5 bases, with 14 bases between the two germline ends. This CDR3 has 14 amino acids. CDR3 coding DNA: TGTGCCATCAGTGCAGTACAGGGCCCGGAGACCCAGTACTTC. Translated, it gives CAISAVQGPETQYF.

J is TRBJ2-5 and V is TRBV2, with 11 bases lining up with TRBD2. With V trimmed by 3 bases and J by 5 bases, 8 bases remained unmatched. The CDR3 runs 16 residues. CDR1 SNHLY and CDR2 FYNNEI come from the germline V gene. The chain's CDR3 is CASSDISGRAVETQYF. In DNA form, the CDR3 reads TGTGCCAGCAGTGACATTAGCGGGAGGGCCGTGGAGACCCAGTACTTC.

The chain uses TRBV7-9 and TRBJ2-7; 9 positions match TRBD1. V shed 2 bases, J shed 2 bases, and the junction held 7 bases outside the gene matches. In germline, CDR1 is SEHNR, CDR2 FQNEAQ (reference sequence). The CDR3 loop spans 16 amino acids. CDR3 bases: TGTGCCAGCAGCTTACCACTCCGGACAGGGGCCTACGAGCAGTACTTC. Translating it yields CASSLPLRTGAYEQYF.

This rearrangement joins TRBV19 to TRBJ1-1, with D hard to call. Deletions cut 1 base from V and 7 bases from J, with 13 bases between. CDR1 is LNHDA and CDR2 is SQIVND in the germline V gene (reference sequence). The CDR3 has 14 residues. The CDR3 bases are TGTGCCAGTAGTATAGTGGGCTACGCAATTGAAGCTTTCTTT. It encodes CASSIVGYAIEAFF.

This CDR3 reads CASSSRTGLNTGELFF. CDR3 sequence (DNA): TGTGCCAGCAGCTCCCGGACAGGTTTAAACACCGGGGAGCTGTTTTTT. The V gene is TRBV9, the J gene TRBJ2-2; 7 nucleotides match TRBD1. The ends lost 4 bases at V and 2 bases at J; junction bases unmatched: 8. Per the germline V gene, CDR1 is SGDLS and CDR2 is YYNGEE. CDR3 length: 16 residues.

The chain combines TRBV19 with TRBJ2-5; D not resolved. The CDR3 loop spans 13 amino acids. Germline V gene lookup returns CDR1 LNHDA and CDR2 SQIVND (reference sequence). V lost 4 bases to trimming and J lost 2 bases, with 8 bases between them. CDR3 sequence reads: CASSNQAQETQYF. The CDR3 DNA follows: TGTGCCAGTAGTAATCAGGCTCAAGAGACCCAGTACTTC.

The table lists this clone with a count of one. This sequence joins TRBV27 and TRBJ2-1, with 15 bases identical to TRBD2. J lost 5 bases, V lost 3 bases, and 2 bases had no gene match. Looked up from germline, CDR1 is MNHEY and CDR2 is SMNVEV (reference sequence). This CDR3 contains 16 residues. The CDR3 region is CASSLGLAGGNNEQFF. The CDR3 nucleotides read TGTGCCAGCAGTTTGGGACTAGCGGGAGGCAACAATGAGCAGTTCTTC.

This clone was picked up one time. In nucleotides, the CDR3 is TGTGCCAGTAGTCGGACTAGCGGTCCTCAGGATACGCAGTATTTT. Residues: CASSRTSGPQDTQYF. V and J are TRBV19 and TRBJ2-3; 10 bases align to TRBD2. The CDR3 has 15 residues. V was clipped by 5 bases and J by 6 bases; unmatched bases: 8. CDR1 and CDR2 from the germline V gene are LNHDA and SQIVND (reference sequence).

The J gene is TRBJ2-7, the V gene TRBV4-1; TRBD2 matches at 10 bases. The CDR3 totals 16 residues. The germline gives CDR1 MGHRA, CDR2 YSYEKL. The trim removed 1 base at V and 7 bases at J, leaving 10 bases unmatched. CDR3 nucleotide sequence: TGCGCCAGCAGCCAAGGGGGAGCGGGAGGGCCAGAAGAGCAGTACTTC. Translating it yields CASSQGGAGGPEEQYF.

CDR3 nucleotides: TGTGCCAGCAGCCAAGACGGGACTTACAATGAGCAGTTCTTC. The encoded protein is CASSQDGTYNEQFF. The chain employs TRBV4-2 and TRBJ2-1; D is possibly TRBD2 (6 bases). The germline CDR1 and CDR2 sequences are LGHNA and YNFKEQ. V dropped 0 bases and J dropped 4 bases, with 7 bases sitting between them. The CDR3 has 14 residues.

The chain has TRBV11-2 and TRBJ2-7; possibly TRBD1 for D (7 bases). V was shortened by 5 bases and J by 4 bases, with 15 bases between the two germline ends. Per germline, CDR1 SGHAT and CDR2 FQNNGV. The CDR3 runs to 14 residues. The CDR3 DNA follows: TGTGCCAGCAGCCGGACGACAGGGAGGTACGAGCAGTACTTC. This sequence encodes CASSRTTGRYEQYF.

This chain joins TRBV18 and TRBJ1-5; 7 nucleotides align to TRBD1. V lost 3 bases and J lost 4; bases outside the gene matches: 6. The CDR3 length is 15 residues. Looked up from germline, CDR1 is KGHSH and CDR2 is LQKENI. The CDR3 sequence is CASSPGGRGNQPQHF. The DNA of the CDR3 is TGTGCCAGCTCACCCGGAGGCAGGGGGAATCAGCCCCAGCATTTT. The full variable domain, with the rest looked up from reference TRBV18 and TRBJ1-5, is NAGVMQNPRHLVRRRGQEARLRCSPMKGHSHVYWYRQLPEEGLKFMVYLQKENIIDESGMPKERFSAEFPKEGPSILRIQQVVRGDSAAYFCASSPGGRGNQPQHFGDGTRLSIL.

The chain uses TRBV9 and TRBJ2-7; 7 bases are shared with TRBD2. After removal of 2 bases from V and 2 bases from J, the junction contained 13 bases not matched to a gene. Germline CDR1 reads SGDLS; CDR2 reads YYNGEE. The length of the CDR3 is 17 residues. The DNA of the CDR3 is TGTGCCAGCAGCGTTCTAGCGGCAGACGAGCAACCCTACGAGCAGTACTTC. Translated, it gives CASSVLAADEQPYEQYF.

This clone occurred once. The chain has TRBV19 and TRBJ2-1, with 12 nucleotides matching TRBD2. V shed 1 base and J 6 bases; nucleotides not matched to a gene: 1. Germline lookup yields CDR1 LNHDA and CDR2 SQIVND (reference sequence). CDR3 length: 15 residues. The CDR3 DNA reads TGTGCCAGTAGTATAGGACTAGCGGGAGCCAATGAGCAGTTCTTC. It encodes CASSIGLAGANEQFF.

The chain carries TRBV19 and TRBJ2-7, with 8 positions matching TRBD2. Trimming at V came to 1 base and at J to 4 bases, leaving 6 bases not matched to a gene. CDR1 is LNHDA and CDR2 is SQIVND in the germline V gene (reference sequence). The CDR3 loop spans 15 amino acids. As DNA, the CDR3 is TGTGCCAGTAGTATAGCCCGGACTAGCATATACGAGCAGTACTTC. It specifies CASSIARTSIYEQYF.

As for this clone: Within the sample, other DNA sequences also encode this same CDR3. The V gene is TRBV27, the J gene TRBJ2-3; 11 nucleotides align to TRBD1. The CDR3 contains 15 residues. V was pared by 2 bases and J by 4 bases, with 2 bases of the junction left unmatched. Germline CDR1 and CDR2: MNHEY and SMNVEV (reference sequence). CDR3 bases: TGTGCCAGCAGTTTACGGGACAGGGGGGCAGATACGCAGTATTTT. Its protein is CASSLRDRGADTQYF.

The chain is built from TRBV7-2 and TRBJ2-6; D is unclear. V was clipped by 2 bases and J by 0 bases, with 8 bases between them. The germline gives CDR1 SGHTA, CDR2 FQGNSA. This CDR3 has 16 residues. CDR3 DNA: TGTGCCAGCAGCTTAAGGAGAATCTCTGGGGCCAACGTCCTGACTTTC. Protein sequence: CASSLRRISGANVLTF.

As concerns this clone: Other DNA sequences in the sample encode the same CDR3. The chain links TRBV28 to TRBJ1-2; D is unclear. The CDR3 length is 14 residues. Germline-derived CDR1 and CDR2 are MDHEN and SYDVKM. Deletions cut 2 bases from V and 1 base from J, with 8 bases between. Written as DNA, the CDR3 is TGTGCCAGCAGTTTAGGTGCAGGTAACTATGGCTACACCTTC. It is translated as CASSLGAGNYGYTF.